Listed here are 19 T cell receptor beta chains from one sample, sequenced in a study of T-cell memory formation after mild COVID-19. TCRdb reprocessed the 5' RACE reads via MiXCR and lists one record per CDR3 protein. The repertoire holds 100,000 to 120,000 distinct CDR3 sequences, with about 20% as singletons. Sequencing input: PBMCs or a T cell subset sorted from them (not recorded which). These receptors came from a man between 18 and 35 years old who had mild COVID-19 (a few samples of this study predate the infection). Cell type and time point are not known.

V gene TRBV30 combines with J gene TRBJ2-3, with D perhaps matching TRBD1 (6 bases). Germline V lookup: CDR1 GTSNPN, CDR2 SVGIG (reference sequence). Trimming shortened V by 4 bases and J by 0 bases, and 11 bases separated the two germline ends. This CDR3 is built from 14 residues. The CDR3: CAWNPGQSTDTQYF. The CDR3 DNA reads TGTGCCTGGAACCCGGGACAAAGCACAGATACGCAGTATTTT.

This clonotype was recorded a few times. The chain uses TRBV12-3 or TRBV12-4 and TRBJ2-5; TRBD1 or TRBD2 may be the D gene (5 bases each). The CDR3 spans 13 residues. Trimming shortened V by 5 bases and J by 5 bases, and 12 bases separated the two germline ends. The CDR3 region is CASSPGRWETQYF. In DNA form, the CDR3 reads TGTGCCAGCAGTCCGGGACGGTGGGAGACCCAGTACTTC.

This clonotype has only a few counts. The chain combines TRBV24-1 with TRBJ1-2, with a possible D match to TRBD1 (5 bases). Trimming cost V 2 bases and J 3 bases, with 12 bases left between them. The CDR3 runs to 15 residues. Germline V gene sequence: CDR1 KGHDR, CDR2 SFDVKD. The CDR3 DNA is TGTGCCACCAGTGATTCCGGGGACGGATACTATGGCTACACCTTC. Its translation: CATSDSGDGYYGYTF.

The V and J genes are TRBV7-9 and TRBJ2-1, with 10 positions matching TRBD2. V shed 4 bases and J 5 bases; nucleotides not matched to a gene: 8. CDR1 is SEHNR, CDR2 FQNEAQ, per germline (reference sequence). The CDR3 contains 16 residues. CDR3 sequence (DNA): TGTGCCAGCAGCTCGGTAAGGCTAGCGGGGGACAATGAGCAGTTCTTC. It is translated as CASSSVRLAGDNEQFF.

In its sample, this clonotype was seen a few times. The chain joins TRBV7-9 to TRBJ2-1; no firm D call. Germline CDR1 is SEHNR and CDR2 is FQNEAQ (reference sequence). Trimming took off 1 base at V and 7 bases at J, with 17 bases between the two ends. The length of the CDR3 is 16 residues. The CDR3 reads CASSLVKGQTRNEQFF. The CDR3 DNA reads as TGTGCCAGCAGCTTAGTTAAGGGCCAAACCAGGAATGAGCAGTTCTTC.

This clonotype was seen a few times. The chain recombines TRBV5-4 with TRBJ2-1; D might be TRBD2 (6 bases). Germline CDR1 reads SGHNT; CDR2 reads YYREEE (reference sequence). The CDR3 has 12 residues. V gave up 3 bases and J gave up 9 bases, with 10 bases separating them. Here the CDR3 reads CASSWGLGEQFF. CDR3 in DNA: TGTGCCAGCAGCTGGGGACTTGGTGAGCAGTTCTTC.

The CDR3 DNA reads as TGTGCCAGCAGTCCCCGGTGGACCGGGGAGCTGTTTTTT. It codes for CASSPRWTGELFF. This rearrangement joins TRBV12-3 or TRBV12-4 to TRBJ2-2; D is undetermined. Between the trimmed V and J ends, which lost 5 bases and 5 bases, there was a span of 9 bases. The CDR3 loop spans 13 amino acids.

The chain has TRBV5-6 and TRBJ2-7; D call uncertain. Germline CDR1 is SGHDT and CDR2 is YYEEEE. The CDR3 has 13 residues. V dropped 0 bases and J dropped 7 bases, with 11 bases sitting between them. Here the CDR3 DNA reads TGTGCCAGCAGCTTGGGGTCGATTAGGGAGCAGTACGTC. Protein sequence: CASSLGSIREQYV.

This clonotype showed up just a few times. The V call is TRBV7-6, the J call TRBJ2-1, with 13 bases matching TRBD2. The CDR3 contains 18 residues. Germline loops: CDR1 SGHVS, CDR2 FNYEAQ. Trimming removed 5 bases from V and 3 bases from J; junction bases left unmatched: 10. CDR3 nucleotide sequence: TGTGCCAGCAGCCAACTACTAGCGGGGGGGCCCTTCTACAATGAGCAGTTCTTC. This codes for CASSQLLAGGPFYNEQFF.

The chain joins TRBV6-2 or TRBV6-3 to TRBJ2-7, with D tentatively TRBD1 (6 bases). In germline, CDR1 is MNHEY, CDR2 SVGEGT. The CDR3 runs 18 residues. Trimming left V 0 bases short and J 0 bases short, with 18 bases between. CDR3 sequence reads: CASSYSMADRSSSYEQYV. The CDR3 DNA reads TGTGCCAGCAGTTACTCGATGGCTGACAGGTCAAGCTCCTACGAGCAGTACGTC.

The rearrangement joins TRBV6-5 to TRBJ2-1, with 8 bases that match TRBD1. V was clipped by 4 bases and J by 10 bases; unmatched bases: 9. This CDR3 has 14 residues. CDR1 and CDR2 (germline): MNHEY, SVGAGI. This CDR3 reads CASSFYTGGEEQFF. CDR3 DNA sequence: TGTGCCAGCAGTTTTTACACAGGGGGAGAGGAGCAGTTCTTC.

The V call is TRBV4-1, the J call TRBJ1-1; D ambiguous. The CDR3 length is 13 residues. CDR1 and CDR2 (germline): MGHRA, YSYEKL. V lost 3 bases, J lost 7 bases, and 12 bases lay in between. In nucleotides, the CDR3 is TGCGCCAGCAGCCAGAGTATGGCCCTTGAAGCTTTCTTT. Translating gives CASSQSMALEAFF.

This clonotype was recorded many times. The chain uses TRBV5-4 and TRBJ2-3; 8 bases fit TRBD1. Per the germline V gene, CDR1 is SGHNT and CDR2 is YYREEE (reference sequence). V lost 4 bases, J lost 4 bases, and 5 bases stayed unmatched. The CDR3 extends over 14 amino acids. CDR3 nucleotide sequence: TGTGCCAGCAGCCCAGGACAGGGCTCAGATACGCAGTATTTT. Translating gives CASSPGQGSDTQYF.

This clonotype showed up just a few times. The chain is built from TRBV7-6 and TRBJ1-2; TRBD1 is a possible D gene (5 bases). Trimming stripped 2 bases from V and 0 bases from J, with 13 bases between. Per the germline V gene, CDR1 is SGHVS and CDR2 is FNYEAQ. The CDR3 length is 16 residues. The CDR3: CASSLTGPRTNYGYTF. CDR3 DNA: TGTGCCAGCAGCTTAACAGGCCCCCGGACTAACTATGGCTACACCTTC.

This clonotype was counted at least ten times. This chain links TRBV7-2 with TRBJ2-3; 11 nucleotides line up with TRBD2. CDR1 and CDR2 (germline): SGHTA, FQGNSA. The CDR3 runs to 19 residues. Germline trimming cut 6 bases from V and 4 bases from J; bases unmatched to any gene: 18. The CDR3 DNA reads TGTGCCAGCAGTCCTTCGGTTAGCGGGGGGGTGACCAGTTCAGATACGCAGTATTTT. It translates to CASSPSVSGGVTSSDTQYF.

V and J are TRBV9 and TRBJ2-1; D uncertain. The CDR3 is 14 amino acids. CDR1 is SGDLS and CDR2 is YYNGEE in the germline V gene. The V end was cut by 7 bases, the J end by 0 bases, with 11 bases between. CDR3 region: CASGLTASYNEQFF. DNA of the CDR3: TGTGCCAGCGGGCTCACAGCCTCCTACAATGAGCAGTTCTTC.

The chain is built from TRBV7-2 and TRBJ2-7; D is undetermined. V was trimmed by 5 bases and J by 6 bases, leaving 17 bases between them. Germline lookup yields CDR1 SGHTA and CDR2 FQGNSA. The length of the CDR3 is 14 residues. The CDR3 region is CASSPHFSTAEQYF. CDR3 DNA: TGTGCCAGCAGCCCCCACTTTAGTACGGCCGAGCAGTACTTC.

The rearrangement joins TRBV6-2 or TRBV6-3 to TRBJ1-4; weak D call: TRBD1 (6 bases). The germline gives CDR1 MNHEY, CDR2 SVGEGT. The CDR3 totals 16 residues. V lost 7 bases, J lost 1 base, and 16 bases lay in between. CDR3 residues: CASIRRGRGTNEKLFF. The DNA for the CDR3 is TGTGCCAGCATCCGCCGGGGGCGCGGAACTAATGAAAAACTGTTTTTT.

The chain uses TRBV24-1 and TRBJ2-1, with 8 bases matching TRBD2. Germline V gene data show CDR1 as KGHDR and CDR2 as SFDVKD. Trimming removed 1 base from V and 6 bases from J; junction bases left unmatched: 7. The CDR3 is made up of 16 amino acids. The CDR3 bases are TGTGCCACCAGTGATTTTGAGGCGGGAGGTGCCAATGAGCAGTTCTTC. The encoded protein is CATSDFEAGGANEQFF.